This TCR beta chain is from a study of type 1 regulatory T cells. Study-wide context: An in vitro protocol generated T-allo10, a Tr1-enriched, alloantigen-specific CD4 T cell product.

One entry per CDR3 protein, called by TCRdb with MiXCR from the reads. The table shows about 65,000 distinct CDR3 sequences, with roughly half occurring only once. The CDR3 covers 14 residues. CDR1 is SGHNT and CDR2 is YENEEA in the germline V gene. Deletions cut 5 bases from V and 7 bases from J, with 17 bases between. As to this clonotype: Its antigen is unidentified.

Study-level results: Compared with non-type 1 regulatory T cells, type 1 regulatory T cells showed a more restricted TCR repertoire.

The sequence was collected from a human donor in good health. V usage is TRBV11-3 and J usage is TRBJ1-2, with a tentative D call TRBD1 (5 bases). Sequenced: cultured non-Tr1 T cells, either the whole culture or a sorted T cell fraction (not recorded which). The CDR3 DNA follows: TGTGCCAGCAGCCAAGAGGGAGGGGCTCTTGGCTACACCTTC. Amino acids: CASSQEGGALGYTF.